Below, 2 T cell receptor beta chains from the same sample are listed, as sequenced in a study of T cells after yellow fever vaccination. TCRdb passed the 5' RACE reads through MiXCR, listing each CDR3 protein once. The data hold about 110,000 distinct CDR3 sequences, with under 9% observed a single time. The sequences come from CD8+ T cells sorted from PBMCs, collected 45 days after the yellow fever booster vaccination. Receptor source: a man aged 30 to 45 who received the YFV17D yellow fever vaccine.

This clonotype showed up many times. The chain links TRBV9 to TRBJ2-7; 9 nucleotides match TRBD1. From germline, CDR1 is SGDLS and CDR2 YYNGEE. Trimming removed 3 bases from V and 4 bases from J; junction bases left unmatched: 8. The CDR3 consists of 15 residues. CDR3 sequence (DNA): TGTGCCAGCAGCGCCCAGGGACAGGGTACTTACGAGCAGTACTTC. Protein product: CASSAQGQGTYEQYF.

There are many counts of this clonotype. V gene TRBV27 combines with J gene TRBJ2-7; D unclear. V was cut by 1 base and J by 2 bases, with 9 bases left in between. The CDR3 totals 14 residues. Germline V gene lookup returns CDR1 MNHEY and CDR2 SMNVEV (reference sequence). The CDR3 protein is CASSLFGEPYEQYF. CDR3 in DNA: TGTGCCAGCAGTTTATTTGGCGAGCCCTACGAGCAGTACTTC.